These 20 T cell receptor beta chains were sequenced from one sample in a study of response to subunit inactivated influenza vaccine listed by TCRdb under 2018. The library was produced with RT-PCR. The sequencer was an Illumina HiSeq 2500. The public reads were quality trimmed at Q25 with fastp and then assembled into clones with MiXCR by TCRdb, keeping productive beta chains. A single entry per CDR3 protein holds the most common genes and DNA from its merged rows. Across this sample there are roughly 550,000 distinct CDR3 sequences, with less than 25% seen only once. The top ten clones comprise 2.5% to 3% of the sample. This sample was shared with a second study, whose subject was T cells expressing NK-cell markers. As that second paper reports: TCR beta cDNA libraries were prepared using 5'RACE template switching, which introduced a universal primer site and unique molecular identifiers.

The sequenced sample was CD4+ T cells sorted from PBMCs, obtained 11 to 12 days after vaccination. The receptors shown here come from a man aged 45-65 years who received an inactivated influenza vaccine. Donor details come from another sample of the same person, matched by shared clones.

This clonotype was counted many times. The chain recombines TRBV15 with TRBJ1-5, with unresolved D. Germline-derived CDR1 and CDR2 are LNHNV and YYDKDF (reference sequence). The V gene lost 5 bases and the J gene lost 6 bases, with 14 bases spanning the gap. CDR3 length equals 14 residues. The CDR3 bases are TGTGCCACCAGCTTTACTTTGATTCGTCAGCCCCAGCATTTT. It encodes CATSFTLIRQPQHF. Supplemented by reference TRBV15 and TRBJ1-5, the full variable domain reads DAMVIQNPRYQVTQFGKPVTLSCSQTLNHNVMYWYQQKSSQAPKLLFHYYDKDFNNEADTPDNFQSRRPNTSFCFLDIRSPGLGDTAMYLCATSFTLIRQPQHFGDGTRLSIL.

This clonotype was observed a handful of times. The V call is TRBV4-3, the J call TRBJ2-2; possibly TRBD1 or TRBD2 for D (6 bases each). The length of the CDR3 is 15 residues. V was pared by 0 bases and J by 7 bases, with 12 bases between. Germline V gene sequence: CDR1 LGHNA, CDR2 YSLEER. CDR3 region: CASSQDSGAYGELFF. CDR3 DNA sequence: TGCGCCAGCAGCCAAGATTCGGGGGCTTACGGGGAGCTGTTTTTT.

This clonotype has more than one count but fewer than ten. The chain couples TRBV2 to TRBJ2-2; D gene uncertain. Trimming took off 7 bases at V and 0 bases at J, with 6 bases between the two ends. Germline V gene data show CDR1 as SNHLY and CDR2 as FYNNEI. The CDR3 is 13 amino acids. The DNA of the CDR3 is TGTGCCAGCATCGAGGCGAACACCGGGGAGCTGTTTTTT. This translates into CASIEANTGELFF.

The chain carries TRBV6-4 and TRBJ2-3; weak D call: TRBD2 (6 bases). The CDR3 consists of 15 residues. Between the trimmed V and J ends, which lost 5 bases and 2 bases, there was a span of 14 bases. CDR1 is MRHNA, CDR2 SNTAGT, per germline. For the CDR3, the DNA is TGTGCCAGCAGTAGAACCGGGACTGCCACAGATACGCAGTATTTT. Protein sequence: CASSRTGTATDTQYF.

The rearrangement joins TRBV9 to TRBJ2-5; no reliable D call. Deletions cut 6 bases from V and 4 bases from J, with 19 bases between. CDR3 length: 15 amino acids. The germline CDR1 and CDR2 sequences are SGDLS and YYNGEE. The CDR3 here is CASTSGWVGGETQYF. The CDR3 coding sequence is TGTGCCAGCACTTCCGGCTGGGTAGGTGGAGAGACCCAGTACTTC.

The V and J genes are TRBV20-1 and TRBJ1-4, with a weak D call TRBD1 (5 bases). V was pared by 6 bases and J by 5 bases, with 16 bases between. There are 14 residues in the CDR3. Germline CDR1 DFQATT, CDR2 SNEGSKA (reference sequence). The CDR3 reads CSARRGGGNEKLFF. The CDR3 coding sequence is TGCAGTGCAAGACGGGGCGGAGGGAATGAAAAACTGTTTTTT.

This clonotype was recorded a few times. The chain couples TRBV5-1 to TRBJ2-7; weak D call: TRBD1 (6 bases). The V gene's germline CDR1 is SGHRS and CDR2 YFSETQ. The CDR3 runs to 17 residues. Trimming removed 6 bases from V and 2 bases from J, with 24 bases in between. The CDR3 sequence is CASTPVSSGTSTYEQYF. CDR3 DNA sequence: TGCGCCAGCACCCCCGTTTCCTCCGGGACATCTACCTACGAGCAGTACTTC.

V is TRBV20-1 and J is TRBJ2-3; D gene uncertain. The CDR3 spans 14 residues. Germline-derived CDR1 and CDR2 are DFQATT and SNEGSKA (reference sequence). Trimming took 8 bases from V and 0 from J, leaving 15 bases between them. CDR3 amino acids: CSPLYPGSTDTQYF. The CDR3 DNA reads as TGCAGTCCCCTTTACCCGGGTAGCACAGATACGCAGTATTTT.

The chain is built from TRBV4-3 and TRBJ2-1; TRBD2 aligns across 8 bases. The CDR3 spans 17 residues. From germline, CDR1 is LGHNA and CDR2 YSLEER. The junction had 10 bases not matched to a gene; V was cut back by 0 bases and J by 6 bases. The CDR3 reads CASSQDGSGGRFNEQFF. CDR3 nucleotides: TGCGCCAGCAGCCAAGATGGTTCTGGCGGGAGGTTCAATGAGCAGTTCTTC.

The V gene is TRBV27, the J gene TRBJ2-3; 9 bases map to TRBD2. The CDR3 runs 15 residues. Germline V CDR1 and CDR2: MNHEY, SMNVEV (reference sequence). V lost 2 bases, J lost 6 bases, and 6 bases stayed unmatched. The CDR3 reads CASSLRRGGRDTQYF. CDR3 nucleotides: TGTGCCAGCAGTTTACGGCGGGGGGGCCGGGATACGCAGTATTTT.

This rearrangement joins TRBV27 to TRBJ2-2; D might be TRBD2 (7 bases). CDR3 length: 18 residues. Trimming took off 2 bases at V and 0 bases at J, with 16 bases between the two ends. Per the germline V gene, CDR1 is MNHEY and CDR2 is SMNVEV (reference sequence). The CDR3, as DNA: TGTGCCAGCAGTTTAAGGGGGAGGGGGGCTCCGAACACCGGGGAGCTGTTTTTT. Residues: CASSLRGRGAPNTGELFF.

This clonotype was seen only a few times. The chain couples TRBV10-2 to TRBJ1-4, with D unclear. This CDR3 has 13 amino acids. Trimming cost V 4 bases and J 8 bases, with 11 bases left between them. Per the germline V gene, CDR1 is WSHSY and CDR2 is SAAADI. The CDR3 is CASSGNMAEKLFF. The CDR3 coding sequence is TGCGCCAGCAGTGGAAATATGGCGGAAAAACTGTTTTTT.

This clonotype was seen a handful of times. V gene TRBV12-3 or TRBV12-4 combines with J gene TRBJ2-4, with a tentative D call TRBD1 (6 bases). Trimming removed 3 bases from V and 4 bases from J, with 16 bases in between. The CDR3 is 16 amino acids. The CDR3 region has the DNA TGTGCCAGCAGTTTTTCCCCCGGTCAGGGGAAAAACATTCAGTACTTC. Protein: CASSFSPGQGKNIQYF.

This clonotype was recorded a few times. This chain links TRBV7-2 with TRBJ2-3; D gene ambiguous. The CDR3 sequence is 17 residues long. The V and J ends lost 1 base and 4 bases respectively, with 18 bases between them. Germline V gives CDR1 SGHTA, CDR2 FQGNSA. Here the CDR3 DNA reads TGTGCCAGCAGCTTAGGCTTAATTGGTCGTGGTTCAGATACGCAGTATTTT. Its translation is CASSLGLIGRGSDTQYF. The full variable domain, in which reference TRBV7-2 and TRBJ2-3 provide the parts outside the CDR3, is GAGVSQSPSNKVTEKGKDVELRCDPISGHTALYWYRQSLGQGLEFLIYFQGNSAPDKSGLPSDRFSAERTGGSVSTLTIQRTQQEDSAVYLCASSLGLIGRGSDTQYFGPGTRLTVL.

The chain links TRBV5-6 to TRBJ2-2; unclear D gene. Trimming took off 0 bases at V and 2 bases at J, with 14 bases between the two ends. Germline CDR1 and CDR2: SGHDT and YYEEEE. This CDR3 region has 17 residues. CDR3 coding DNA: TGTGCCAGCAGCTTGGTCTCCGGGCCCCGAAACACCGGGGAGCTGTTTTTT. Translating gives CASSLVSGPRNTGELFF.

This clonotype showed up just a few times. The chain has TRBV10-2 and TRBJ2-5; 8 bases are shared with TRBD2. Trimming took 8 bases from V and 1 from J; bases not matched to a gene: 6. In germline, CDR1 is WSHSY, CDR2 SAAADI. The CDR3 length is 14 residues. The CDR3: CASRISGAQETQYF. CDR3 sequence (DNA): TGCGCCAGCCGCATTAGCGGGGCCCAAGAGACCCAGTACTTC.

This clonotype was picked up a small number of times. The chain couples TRBV20-1 to TRBJ1-5; 8 bases are a match to TRBD1. The CDR3 extends over 12 amino acids. In germline, CDR1 is DFQATT, CDR2 SNEGSKA (reference sequence). The trim removed 7 bases at V and 5 bases at J, leaving 4 bases unmatched. The CDR3 DNA sequence: TGCAGTGTGGGACAGGAGGATCAGCCCCAGCATTTT. Encoded protein: CSVGQEDQPQHF.

This clonotype showed up just a few times. The gene calls are TRBV28 and TRBJ2-1, with 11 bases fitting TRBD2. The length of the CDR3 is 15 residues. V was clipped by 6 bases and J by 3 bases; unmatched bases: 4. From germline, CDR1 is MDHEN and CDR2 SYDVKM. CDR3 loop: CASSNSGGVYNEQFF. In DNA, the CDR3 is TGTGCCAGCAGCAATAGCGGGGGGGTCTACAATGAGCAGTTCTTC.

This clonotype was recorded at least ten times. The chain employs TRBV14 and TRBJ2-2; D remains unclear. Per the germline V gene, CDR1 is SGHDN and CDR2 is FVKESK. V lost 0 bases, J lost 7 bases, and 9 bases lay in between. The CDR3 loop spans 14 amino acids. The DNA of the CDR3 is TGTGCCAGCAGCCAAGAGGTCCGCGTCGGGGAGCTGTTTTTT. This translates into CASSQEVRVGELFF.

This clonotype was counted between two and nine times. The chain carries TRBV12-3 or TRBV12-4 and TRBJ2-7, with 12 bases aligning to TRBD2. V shed 5 bases, J shed 3 bases, and the junction held 5 bases outside the gene matches. The CDR3 is 15 amino acids. CDR3 in amino acids: CASSAGLAGLYEQYF. The CDR3 DNA reads TGTGCCAGCAGTGCAGGACTAGCGGGACTCTACGAGCAGTACTTC.